The T cell receptor beta chain described here comes from a study of blood T cell repertoires in COVID-19. The CDR3 has 12 residues. The germline V gene encodes CDR1 SGHNT and CDR2 YENEEA. V was clipped by 5 bases and J by 8 bases; unmatched bases: 6. The table came from immunoSEQ multiplex PCR; TCRdb's copy has only in-frame clones and leaves some out. Here the sample spans 250,000 to 300,000 clones, roughly nine tenths being singletons. The chain recombines TRBV11-3 with TRBJ2-7; TRBD1 aligns across 7 bases. Sequences were obtained from peripheral blood. This TCR derives from a man aged 45 to 65 with acute or convalescent COVID-19. For the CDR3, the DNA is TGTGCCAGCAGCCCCGACAGGGAAAAGCAGTACTTC. This sequence encodes CASSPDREKQYF.